This is a list of T cell receptor beta chains from one sample in a study of blood T cells in healthy people across ages. One entry per CDR3 protein, called by TCRdb with MiXCR from the 5' RACE reads. The sample shows 780,000 or so distinct CDR3 sequences, roughly 50% of them seen only once. The sample taken for sequencing was blood. Every receptor here comes from a man in his forties or fifties in good health. Each CDR3 is given with its conserved first and last residue. Each record gives: D gene, V gene, clone size, CDR3 length, J gene, CDR3 DNA, CDR3 protein. A D gene is named only where the DNA matches it firmly. Clone size is stated in some rows and not others, as once, few, many or a class when expanded.

.	TRBV27	.	15	TRBJ2-7	TGTGCCAGCAGTTTTAAGGTGAGAGGGGCCTACGAGCAGTACTTC	CASSFKVRGAYEQYF
TRBD1	TRBV6-5	.	16	TRBJ2-7	TGTGCCAGCAGTTCCTACAGGGGGCAATACCAATACGAGCAGTACTTC	CASSSYRGQYQYEQYF
TRBD1	TRBV29-1	few	16	TRBJ1-6	TGCAGCGTTGAGGGGGCCAGGGGGGTCGCTAATTCACCCCTCCACTTT	CSVEGARGVANSPLHF
.	TRBV5-5	.	16	TRBJ1-2	TGTGCCAGCAGCTCAGAGGGGGTGAGACTTGGCTATGGCTACACCTTC	CASSSEGVRLGYGYTF
TRBD2	TRBV10-3	.	19	TRBJ2-4	TGTGCCATCAGGGCCGGTAGCGGGGGCGATTTTCAAGCCAAAAACATTCAGTACTTC	CAIRAGSGGDFQAKNIQYF
.	TRBV24-1	few	18	TRBJ2-3	TGTGCCACCAGTGATTCCCGCGTGGGTGCACGTACACAGATAACGCAGTATTTT	CATSDSRVGARTQITQYF
.	TRBV10-3	.	13	TRBJ1-1	TGTGCCATCACCGCAACAGCTAACACTGAAGCTTTCTTT	CAITATANTEAFF
TRBD2	TRBV7-2	.	17	TRBJ2-5	TGTGCCAGCAGCGCAGGCGGGAGCGGTTTGTACCAAGAGACCCAGTACTTC	CASSAGGSGLYQETQYF
.	TRBV30	.	13	TRBJ1-4	TGTGCCTGGAGTAGGGGTGGGGGTGAAAAACTGTTTTTT	CAWSRGGGEKLFF
.	TRBV5-1	few	13	TRBJ2-5	TGCGCCAGCAGCTTGGACCCCCAAGAGACCCAGTACTTC	CASSLDPQETQYF
TRBD1	TRBV10-2	.	15	TRBJ2-3	TGCGCCAGCAGTGACGACAGGGTTGGGTTGGATACGCAGTATTTT	CASSDDRVGLDTQYF
TRBD2	TRBV5-5	few	19	TRBJ2-3	TGTGCCAGCAGACCGGGTGACGGGGGGGGAAAACCGACCACAGATACGCAGTATTTT	CASRPGDGGGKPTTDTQYF
TRBD2	TRBV7-2	.	16	TRBJ2-1	TGTGCCAGCAGCCGACCTAGCGGGAGGGCAACGAATGAGCAGTTCTTC	CASSRPSGRATNEQFF
TRBD2	TRBV20-1	.	15	TRBJ2-5	TGCAGTGCTACTCAGTGGGGGGGGGTTGACGAGACCCAGTACTTC	CSATQWGGVDETQYF
TRBD2	TRBV20-1	few	14	TRBJ2-7	TGCAGTGCTAGCCCACTAGCGGGGATCTACGAGCAGTACTTC	CSASPLAGIYEQYF
.	TRBV20-1	.	11	TRBJ2-5	TGCAGTGCTAGAGATAAGGAGACCCAGTACTTC	CSARDKETQYF
TRBD1	TRBV29-1	.	12	TRBJ2-5	TGCAGCGCTGGGACAGGACAAGAGACCCAGTACTTC	CSAGTGQETQYF
TRBD1	TRBV6-5	few	17	TRBJ1-6	TGTGCCAGCAGTTACCGAAAACCGGGACAGGGCGATTCACCCCTCCACTTT	CASSYRKPGQGDSPLHF
.	TRBV29-1	few	13	TRBJ2-5	TGCAGCGTTGAAGTTCTCGGTGAAGAGACCCAGTACTTC	CSVEVLGEETQYF
.	TRBV3-1	.	14	TRBJ2-3	TGTGCCAGCAGCCAATATATCAGCACAGATACGCAGTATTTT	CASSQYISTDTQYF
.	TRBV12-3/TRBV12-4	.	13	TRBJ1-2	TGTGCCAGCCATGGCCGGGGACAAGGGGGCTACACCTTC	CASHGRGQGGYTF
.	TRBV7-2	few	14	TRBJ1-2	TGTGCCAGCAGCTTAGGTGGGACGGCGGGAGGCTACACCTTC	CASSLGGTAGGYTF
.	TRBV6-2/TRBV6-3	.	17	TRBJ2-4	TGTGCCAGCAGTTCCCCAGGGAACCGCCGAGCCAAAAACATTCAGTACTTC	CASSSPGNRRAKNIQYF
TRBD2	TRBV6-1	once	16	TRBJ2-1	TGTGCCTGCATGGAGGGGCTAGCGGGGTGGTACAATGAGCAGTTCTTC	CACMEGLAGWYNEQFF
TRBD2	TRBV18	.	17	TRBJ2-3	TGTGCCAGCTCATCTTTGGGACTAGCCGGGTTTTCAGATACGCAGTATTTT	CASSSLGLAGFSDTQYF
.	TRBV20-1	few	13	TRBJ2-3	TGCAGTGCTACCAGCGGTAGCACAGATACGCAGTATTTT	CSATSGSTDTQYF
.	TRBV7-2	.	15	TRBJ2-7	TGTGCCAGCAGCCGACCCGGGACGGTCCCCTACGAGCAGTACTTC	CASSRPGTVPYEQYF
.	TRBV21-1	.	16	TRBJ2-2	TGTGCCAGCAGCAAAGGGGACAGGGAGAACACCGGGGAGCTGTTTTTT	CASSKGDRENTGELFF
.	TRBV6-1	.	16	TRBJ1-4	TGTGCCAGCAGTGAATCGTCCCCACAGGGAAATGAAAAACTGTTTTTT	CASSESSPQGNEKLFF
.	TRBV28	.	14	TRBJ2-1	TGTGCCAGCAGTTTGGCGGGCCCCTACAATGAGCAGTTCTTC	CASSLAGPYNEQFF
.	TRBV27	.	12	TRBJ1-5	TGTGCCAGCGGGGACACGAGTACGGCCCAGCATTTT	CASGDTSTAQHF
TRBD2	TRBV5-1	.	19	TRBJ2-3	TGCGCCAGCAGCTTGAGGCCGGGACTAGCGGGAGGCTCAGCAGATACGCAGTATTTT	CASSLRPGLAGGSADTQYF
TRBD2	TRBV12-3/TRBV12-4	.	12	TRBJ2-1	TGTGCCGCAGCGGGGGGATACAATGAGCAGTTCTTC	CAAAGGYNEQFF
.	TRBV6-5	.	14	TRBJ2-5	TGTGCCAGCAGGGTCGGGAGAAACCAAGAGACCCGGTACTTC	CASRVGRNQETRYF
TRBD1	TRBV10-3	once	17	TRBJ2-2	TGTGCCATCAGGGGACAGGGGGGTTTCGCGAACACCGGGGAGCTGTTTTTT	CAIRGQGGFANTGELFF
TRBD1	TRBV6-5	.	15	TRBJ2-4	TGTGCCGGCAGTACAAACAGGGGGCGCGAAAACATTCAGTACTTC	CAGSTNRGRENIQYF
.	TRBV5-1	.	14	TRBJ2-2	TGCGCCAGCAGCACCGCAACGAACACCGGGGAGCTGTTTTTT	CASSTATNTGELFF
TRBD2	TRBV7-3	few	17	TRBJ2-1	TGTGCCAGCAGCTCATCCGGGACTAGCGGGAGGGTTAATGAGCAGTTCTTC	CASSSSGTSGRVNEQFF
TRBD2	TRBV15	.	16	TRBJ2-3	TGTGCCACCAGCAGAGATCCAGCGGGAGGAACAGATACGCAGTATTTT	CATSRDPAGGTDTQYF
.	TRBV27	.	14	TRBJ2-7	TGTGCCAGCAGTTTAACTAGCTTTGGCTACGAGCAGTACTTC	CASSLTSFGYEQYF
.	TRBV20-1	few	10	TRBJ2-3	TGCAGTGCTGTCCAAGATACGCAGTATTTT	CSAVQDTQYF
TRBD2	TRBV6-1	few	18	TRBJ2-1	TGTGCCAGCAGTGAAGCCGGACTAGCGGGAGTTCCCTACAATGAGCAGTTCTTC	CASSEAGLAGVPYNEQFF
.	TRBV12-3/TRBV12-4	.	14	TRBJ2-7	TGTGCCAGCAGTTTAGGCGACGGGGGCCACGAGCAGTACTTC	CASSLGDGGHEQYF
.	TRBV29-1	.	13	TRBJ1-6	TGCAGCGCACAAACGGCCGGGGGGGGACCCCTCCACTTT	CSAQTAGGGPLHF
.	TRBV7-8	.	20	TRBJ1-4	TGTGCCAGCAGCTTACCCGGGAGCCGGACCGCGGAAGCGAGAATTGAAAAACTGTTTTTT	CASSLPGSRTAEARIEKLFF
.	TRBV12-3/TRBV12-4	few	16	TRBJ2-5	TGTGCCAGCAGTCCAACGGGGACAACTACCCAAGAGACCCAGTACTTC	CASSPTGTTTQETQYF
.	TRBV29-1	.	14	TRBJ1-1	TGCAGCGTTCGAGGCCGAGTGAGTTACACTGAAGCTTTCTTT	CSVRGRVSYTEAFF
.	TRBV5-1	.	14	TRBJ2-7	TGCGCCAGCAGCTTGGCTCTAGAGATATACGAGCAGTACTTC	CASSLALEIYEQYF
.	TRBV3-1	.	14	TRBJ1-2	TGTGCCAGCAGCCCGGCCCCGTCGCTCTATGGCTACACCTTC	CASSPAPSLYGYTF
.	TRBV6-5	.	14	TRBJ2-3	TGTGCCAGCAGGCAGGATTTCAGCACAGATACGCAGTATTTT	CASRQDFSTDTQYF
.	TRBV20-1	.	11	TRBJ2-7	TGCAGTGCTAGAGATAGGAACGAGCAGTACTTC	CSARDRNEQYF
.	TRBV7-9	few	14	TRBJ2-7	TGTGCCAGCTCTTGGACAGAGCTTGGAATCGAGCAGTACTTC	CASSWTELGIEQYF
.	TRBV27	.	13	TRBJ1-2	.	CASSSSGNYGYTF
.	TRBV5-5	.	17	TRBJ1-5	TGTGCCAGCAGCGTCGCCCTTTTGAGCTATAGCAATCAGCCCCAGCATTTT	CASSVALLSYSNQPQHF
.	TRBV29-1	.	12	TRBJ2-2	TGCAGCGTGTTCGTGCCCACCGGGGAGCTGTTTTTT	CSVFVPTGELFF